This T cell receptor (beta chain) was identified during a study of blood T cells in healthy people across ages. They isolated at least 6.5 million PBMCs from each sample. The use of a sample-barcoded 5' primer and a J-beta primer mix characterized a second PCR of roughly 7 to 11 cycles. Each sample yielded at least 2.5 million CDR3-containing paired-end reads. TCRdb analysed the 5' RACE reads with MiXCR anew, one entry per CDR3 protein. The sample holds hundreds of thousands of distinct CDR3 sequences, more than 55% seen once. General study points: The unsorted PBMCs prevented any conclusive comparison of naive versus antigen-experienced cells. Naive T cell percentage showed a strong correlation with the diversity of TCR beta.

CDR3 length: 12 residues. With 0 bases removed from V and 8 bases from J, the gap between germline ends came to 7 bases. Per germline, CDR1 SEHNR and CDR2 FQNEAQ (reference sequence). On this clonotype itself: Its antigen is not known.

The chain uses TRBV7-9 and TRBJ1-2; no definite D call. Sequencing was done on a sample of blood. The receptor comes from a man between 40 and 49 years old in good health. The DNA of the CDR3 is TGTGCCAGCAGCTTAGCCAATACCGGCTACACCTTC. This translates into CASSLANTGYTF. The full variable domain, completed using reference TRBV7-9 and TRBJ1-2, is DTGVSQNPRHKITKRGQNVTFRCDPISEHNRLYWYRQTLGQGPEFLTYFQNEAQLEKSRLLSDRFSAERPKGSFSTLEIQRTEQGDSAMYLCASSLANTGYTFGSGTRLTVV.